This paragraph covers one TCR beta chain sequence. The PCR contained 60 Vbeta and 13 Jbeta primers. Using immunoSEQ multiplex PCR, the repertoire was profiled, and TCRdb retains in-frame clones only, with some absent. The data contain around 150,000 clones, about 80% of them singletons. This entry belongs to a study of cytomegalovirus exposure and HLA in healthy donors. The ends were cut back, 0 bases at V and 11 bases at J, with 11 bases in the middle. The germline V gene encodes CDR1 SGHRS and CDR2 YFSETQ. CDR3 length equals 12 residues. The sequenced material came from PBMCs. This TCR derives from a woman aged 45-65 years in good health and CMV-seronegative. The chain recombines TRBV5-1 with TRBJ1-1; no clear D. DNA for the CDR3: TGCGCCAGCAGCTTGGCCCCCCTCGGGGCTTTCTTT. Translating it yields CASSLAPLGAFF.